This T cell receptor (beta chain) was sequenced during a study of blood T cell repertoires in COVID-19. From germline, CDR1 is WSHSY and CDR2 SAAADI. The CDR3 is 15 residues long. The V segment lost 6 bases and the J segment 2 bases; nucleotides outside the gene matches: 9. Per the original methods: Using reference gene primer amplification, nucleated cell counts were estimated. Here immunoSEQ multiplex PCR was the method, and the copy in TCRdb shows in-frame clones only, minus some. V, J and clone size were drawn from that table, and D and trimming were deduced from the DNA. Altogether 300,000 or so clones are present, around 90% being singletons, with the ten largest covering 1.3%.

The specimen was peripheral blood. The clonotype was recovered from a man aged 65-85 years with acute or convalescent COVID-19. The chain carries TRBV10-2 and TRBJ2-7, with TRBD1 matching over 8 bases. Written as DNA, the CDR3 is TGCGCCAGCAGGATAGGACAGGGTTTGACCTACGAGCAGTACTTC. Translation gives CASRIGQGLTYEQYF.